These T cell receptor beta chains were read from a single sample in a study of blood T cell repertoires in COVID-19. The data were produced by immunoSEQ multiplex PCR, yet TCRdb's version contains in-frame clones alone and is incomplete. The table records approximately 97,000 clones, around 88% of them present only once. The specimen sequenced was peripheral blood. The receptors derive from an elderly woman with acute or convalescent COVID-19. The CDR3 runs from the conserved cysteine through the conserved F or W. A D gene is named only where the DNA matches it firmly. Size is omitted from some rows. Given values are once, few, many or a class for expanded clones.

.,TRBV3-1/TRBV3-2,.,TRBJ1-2,CASSQDGGLSGGYTF,TGTGCCAGCAGCCAAGATGGGGGCCTTTCAGGCGGCTACACCTTC
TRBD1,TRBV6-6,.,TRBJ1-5,CASSYPDRSNQPQHF,TGTGCCAGCAGTTACCCGGACAGGAGCAATCAGCCCCAGCATTTT
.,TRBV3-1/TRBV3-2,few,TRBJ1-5,CASSPQTGNQPQHF,TGTGCCAGCAGCCCTCAAACGGGCAATCAGCCCCAGCATTTT
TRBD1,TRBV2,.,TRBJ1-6,CARRDRGNSPLHF,TGTGCCAGACGGGACAGGGGTAATTCACCCCTCCACTTT
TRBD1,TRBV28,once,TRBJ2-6,CASSPPAGGISLSGANVLTF,TGTGCCAGCAGTCCCCCCGCAGGGGGAATCTCGCTCTCTGGGGCCAACGTCCTGACTTTC
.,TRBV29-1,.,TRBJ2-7,CSAAGAYEQYF,TGCAGCGCCGCAGGGGCCTACGAGCAGTACTTC
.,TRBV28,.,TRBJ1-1,CASSLGAVNTEAFF,TGTGCCAGCAGTTTAGGGGCAGTGAACACTGAAGCTTTCTTT
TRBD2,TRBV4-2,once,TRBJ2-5,CASSQDLRTSGRQETQYF,TGTGCCAGCAGCCAAGATCTTCGGACTAGCGGACGACAAGAGACCCAGTACTTC
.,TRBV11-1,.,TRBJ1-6,CASSTRSGYNSPLHF,TGTGCCAGCAGCACGCGATCGGGGTATAATTCACCCCTCCACTTT
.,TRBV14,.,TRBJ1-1,CASSPSWGEVDTEAFF,TGTGCCAGCAGCCCATCATGGGGGGAGGTAGACACTGAAGCTTTCTTT
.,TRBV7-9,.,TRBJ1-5,CAPLGGGRNSNQPQHF,TGTGCCCCTTTGGGCGGAGGGAGAAATAGCAATCAGCCCCAGCATTTT
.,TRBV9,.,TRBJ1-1,CASSPPTGMNTEAFF,TGTGCCAGCAGCCCACCGACAGGAATGAACACTGAAGCTTTCTTT
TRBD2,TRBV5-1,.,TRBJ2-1,CASSSKFPGLAGFNNEQFF,TGCGCCAGCAGCTCTAAATTCCCGGGACTAGCAGGATTTAATAATGAGCAGTTCTTC
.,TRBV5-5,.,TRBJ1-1,CASHGPGTEAFF,TGTGCCAGCCACGGCCCGGGCACTGAAGCTTTCTTT
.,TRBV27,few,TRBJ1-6,CASSRWGDNSPLHF,TGTGCCAGCTCCCGATGGGGGGATAATTCACCCCTCCACTTT
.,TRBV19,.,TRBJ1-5,CASSIPLGQNQPQHF,TGTGCCAGTAGTATCCCCCTGGGCCAAAATCAGCCCCAGCATTTT
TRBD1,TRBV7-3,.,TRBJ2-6,CASSPTGGTLSGANVLTF,TGTGCCAGCAGCCCAACAGGGGGCACCCTCTCTGGGGCCAACGTCCTGACTTTC
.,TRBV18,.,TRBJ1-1,CASSPTVGGYTEAFF,TGTGCCAGCTCACCGACGGTTGGGGGCTACACTGAAGCTTTCTTT
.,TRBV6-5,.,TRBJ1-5,CASSYRGAGNQPQHF,TGTGCCAGCAGTTATCGCGGTGCGGGCAATCAGCCCCAGCATTTT
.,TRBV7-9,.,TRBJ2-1,CASSFRSRDYEQFF,TGTGCCAGCAGCTTCAGGTCCAGGGATTATGAGCAGTTCTTC
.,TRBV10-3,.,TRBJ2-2,CAIRETGNTGELFF,TGTGCCATCAGAGAGACAGGAAATACCGGGGAGCTGTTTTTT
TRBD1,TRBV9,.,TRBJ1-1,CASSPSPVTGGSEAFF,TGTGCCAGCAGCCCATCCCCAGTTACAGGGGGCTCTGAAGCTTTCTTT
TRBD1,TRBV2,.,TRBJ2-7,CASSANRGPYEQYF,TGTGCCAGCAGTGCCAACAGGGGTCCCTACGAGCAGTACTTC
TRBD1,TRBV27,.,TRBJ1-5,CASSPGDRANQPQHF,TGTGCCAGCAGCCCGGGGGACAGAGCTAATCAGCCCCAGCATTTT
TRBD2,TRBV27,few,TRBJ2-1,CASSLWGLAAEQFF,TGTGCCAGCAGTTTATGGGGACTAGCTGCTGAGCAGTTCTTC
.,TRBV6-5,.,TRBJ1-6,CASSYSTNRGSPLHF,TGTGCCAGCAGTTACTCAACAAACCGGGGGTCACCCCTCCACTTT
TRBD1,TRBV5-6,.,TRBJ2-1,CASSFETGVYYNEQFF,TGTGCCAGCAGCTTTGAAACAGGGGTATACTACAATGAGCAGTTCTTC
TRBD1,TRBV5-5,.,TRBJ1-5,CASSQQGPSNQPQHF,TGTGCCAGCAGCCAACAGGGGCCCAGTAACCAGCCCCAGCATTTT
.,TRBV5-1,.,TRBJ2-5,CASSFGQRIQETQYF,TGCGCCAGCAGCTTCGGACAGAGAATACAAGAGACCCAGTACTTC
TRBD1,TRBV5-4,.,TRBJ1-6,CASSPTGGESPLHF,TGTGCCAGCAGCCCGACAGGGGGGGAATCACCCCTCCACTTT
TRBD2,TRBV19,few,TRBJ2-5,CASSVGLALTETQYF,TGTGCCAGTAGTGTCGGACTAGCGCTCACAGAGACCCAGTACTTC
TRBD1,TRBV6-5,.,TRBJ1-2,CASSPRQGGYGYTF,TGTGCCAGCAGTCCCAGACAGGGCGGCTATGGCTACACCTTC
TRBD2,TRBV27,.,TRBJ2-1,CASSLGTRSYNEQFF,TGTGCCAGCAGTTTAGGGACTAGGAGCTACAATGAGCAGTTCTTC
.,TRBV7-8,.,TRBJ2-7,CASSLGGRAGVSYEQYF,TGTGCCAGCAGCTTAGGCGGGCGGGCAGGGGTATCCTACGAGCAGTACTTC
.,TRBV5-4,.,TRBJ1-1,CASSLDRAKNTEAFF,TGTGCCAGCAGCTTGGACAGGGCTAAGAACACTGAAGCTTTCTTT
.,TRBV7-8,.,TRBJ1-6,CASSLDPAGLNSPLHF,TGTGCCAGCAGCTTAGACCCCGCTGGGCTCAATTCACCCCTCCACTTT
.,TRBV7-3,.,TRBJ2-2,CASSPRGGNTGELFF,TGTGCCAGCAGCCCCCGAGGAGGGAACACCGGGGAGCTGTTTTTT
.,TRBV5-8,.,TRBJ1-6,CASSRYGGSSPLHF,TGTGCCAGCAGCCGTTATGGGGGCAGTTCACCCCTCCACTTT
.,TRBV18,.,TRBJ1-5,CASSPGEGQPQHF,TGTGCCAGCTCACCAGGGGAGGGTCAGCCCCAGCATTTT
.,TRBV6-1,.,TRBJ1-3,CASSEYEGSGNTIYF,TGTGCCAGCAGTGAATACGAGGGCAGCGGAAACACCATATATTTT
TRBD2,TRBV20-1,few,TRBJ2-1,CSASPQRGMRYEQFF,TGCAGTGCTAGTCCCCAGCGGGGTATGAGATATGAGCAGTTCTTC
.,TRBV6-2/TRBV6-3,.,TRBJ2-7,CASSYPNSYEQYF,TGTGCCAGCAGTTACCCTAACTCCTACGAGCAGTACTTC
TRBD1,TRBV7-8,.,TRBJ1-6,CASSLAGQGLSPLHF,TGTGCCAGCAGCTTAGCGGGACAGGGGTTGTCACCCCTCCACTTT
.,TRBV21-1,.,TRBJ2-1,CASSDRDRDNEQFF,TGTGCCAGCAGCGACCGGGACAGGGACAATGAGCAGTTCTTC
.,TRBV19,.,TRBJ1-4,CASSIRSAGATNEKLFF,TGTGCCAGTAGTATTCGGTCCGCTGGAGCAACTAATGAAAAACTGTTTTTT
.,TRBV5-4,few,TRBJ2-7,CASSLAQQGLPYEQYF,TGTGCCAGCAGCTTGGCCCAACAGGGCCTTCCCTACGAGCAGTACTTC
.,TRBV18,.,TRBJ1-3,CASSPLSTGSGNTIYF,TGTGCCAGCTCACCACTCAGTACGGGTTCGGGAAACACCATATATTTT
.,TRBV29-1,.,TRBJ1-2,CSVVVGLYGYTF,TGCAGCGTTGTGGTGGGGCTCTATGGCTACACCTTC
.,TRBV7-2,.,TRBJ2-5,CASSSSVGETQYF,TGTGCCAGCAGCTCTAGCGTTGGAGAGACCCAGTACTTC
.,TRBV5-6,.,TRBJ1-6,CASSFHRDNSPLHF,TGTGCCAGCAGCTTTCACAGGGATAATTCACCCCTCCACTTT